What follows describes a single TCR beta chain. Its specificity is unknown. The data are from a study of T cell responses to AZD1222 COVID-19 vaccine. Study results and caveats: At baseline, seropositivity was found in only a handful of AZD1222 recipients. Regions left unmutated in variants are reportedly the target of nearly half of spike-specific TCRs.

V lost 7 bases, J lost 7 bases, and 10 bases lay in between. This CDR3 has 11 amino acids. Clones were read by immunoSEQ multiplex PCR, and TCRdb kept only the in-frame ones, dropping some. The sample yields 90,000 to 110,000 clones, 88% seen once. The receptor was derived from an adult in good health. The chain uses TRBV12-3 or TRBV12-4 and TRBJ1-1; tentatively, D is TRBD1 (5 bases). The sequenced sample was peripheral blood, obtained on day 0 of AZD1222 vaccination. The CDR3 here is CASIFDSEAFF. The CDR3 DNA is TGTGCCAGCATATTCGACAGTGAAGCTTTCTTT.